This T cell receptor (beta chain) was documented in a study of cytomegalovirus exposure and HLA in healthy donors. General study findings and limits: Across donors, presence/absence analyses took sequencing depth to be roughly uniform. Later, an analysis showed that TCR beta chains associated with HLA were more clonally expanded than others that were equally common.

This clone has a handful of counts. Antigen unknown. CDR1 and CDR2 from the germline V gene are ENHRY and SYGVKD. The CDR3 is made up of 15 amino acids. Trimming took 2 bases from V and 4 from J, leaving 14 bases between them. It was with 60 Vbeta and 13 Jbeta primers that the PCR ran. Clones were read by immunoSEQ multiplex PCR, and TCRdb kept only the in-frame ones, dropping some. The sample carries about 90,000 clones, 70% recorded once. The chain links TRBV10-3 to TRBJ1-1; D gene ambiguous. Sequenced input: PBMCs. The origin of this receptor is a woman between 45 and 60 years old in good health and CMV-seropositive. The CDR3 DNA follows: TGTGCCATCAGTGAGGAGGAGGGCACGTTCACTGAAGCTTTCTTT. As protein: CAISEEEGTFTEAFF.